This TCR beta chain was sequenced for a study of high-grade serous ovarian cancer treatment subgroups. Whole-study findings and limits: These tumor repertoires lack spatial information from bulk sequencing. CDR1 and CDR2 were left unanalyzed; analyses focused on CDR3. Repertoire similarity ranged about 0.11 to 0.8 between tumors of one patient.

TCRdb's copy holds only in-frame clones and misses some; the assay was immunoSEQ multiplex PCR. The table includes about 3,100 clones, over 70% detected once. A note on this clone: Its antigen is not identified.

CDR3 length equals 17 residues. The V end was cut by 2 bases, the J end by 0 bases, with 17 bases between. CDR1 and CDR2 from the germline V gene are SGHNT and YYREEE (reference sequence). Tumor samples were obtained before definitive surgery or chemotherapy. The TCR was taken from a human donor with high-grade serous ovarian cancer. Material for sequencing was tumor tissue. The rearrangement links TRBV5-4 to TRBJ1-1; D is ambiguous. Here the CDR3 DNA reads TGTGCCAGCAGCTTCCGGCCAGGCGGGGTGTTGAACACTGAAGCTTTCTTT. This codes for CASSFRPGGVLNTEAFF.